This paragraph reports one TCR beta chain. This entry belongs to a study of PD-1 blockade in mismatch repair-deficient tumors. For the study at large: All were previously treated, progressing patients with around 12 mismatch repair-deficient cancer types.

Assay: immunoSEQ multiplex PCR; the TCRdb copy retains only in-frame clones and omits some. Of more than 90,000 clones in the sample, about three quarters were seen once. This CDR3 is built from 15 residues. Trimming took 1 base from V and 5 from J; bases not matched to a gene: 5. Germline CDR1 is SGHRS and CDR2 is YFSETQ. Sequencing used peripheral blood, obtained 60 weeks after starting pembrolizumab. The V gene is TRBV5-1, the J gene TRBJ1-5; the match to TRBD1 covers 8 bases. The source of this sequence is an adult with mismatch repair-deficient cancer. CDR3 nucleotide sequence: TGCGCCAGCAGCTTGTGGACAGGGAGTGATCAGCCCCAGCATTTT. Translating it yields CASSLWTGSDQPQHF.